This passage covers 21 T cell receptor beta chains from one sample sequenced in a study of cytomegalovirus exposure and HLA in healthy donors. Vbeta (60) and Jbeta (13) primers were used in the PCR. Profiling relied on immunoSEQ multiplex PCR, and the TCRdb table lists in-frame clones only, not all of them. Of 99,000 or so clones in the sample, around 80% were seen once. The sample was PBMCs. These receptors all come from a male donor in good health and CMV-seropositive.

V gene TRBV2 combines with J gene TRBJ1-4; 9 bases line up with TRBD1. The V gene end was trimmed by 10 bases and the J gene end by 7 bases; junction bases not matched to a gene: 7. Germline lookup yields CDR1 SNHLY and CDR2 FYNNEI. This CDR3 region has 13 residues. CDR3 region: CATAGTGFEKLFF. CDR3 nucleotides: TGTGCCACCGCCGGGACAGGGTTTGAAAAACTGTTTTTT.

The CDR3 region is CASSVGVRATNEKLFF. DNA for the CDR3: TGTGCCAGCAGCGTAGGGGTCAGGGCCACTAATGAAAAACTGTTTTTT. The chain has TRBV9 and TRBJ1-4; possible D gene TRBD1, 5 bases. CDR3 length: 16 residues. With 0 bases removed from V and 2 bases from J, the gap between germline ends came to 11 bases. Germline lookup yields CDR1 SGDLS and CDR2 YYNGEE.

This chain joins TRBV6-1 and TRBJ2-5; TRBD1 agrees at 7 bases. This CDR3 spans 17 amino acids. Germline values: CDR1 MNHNS, CDR2 SASEGT. The trim removed 5 bases at V and 5 bases at J, leaving 17 bases unmatched. CDR3: CASSQEGATISHETQYF. CDR3 DNA sequence: TGTGCCAGCAGTCAAGAGGGGGCAACCATCTCCCACGAGACCCAGTACTTC.

The rearrangement links TRBV7-9 to TRBJ2-7; 11 nucleotides match TRBD2. The V gene's germline CDR1 is SEHNR and CDR2 FQNEAQ (reference sequence). This CDR3 comprises 15 residues. V lost 5 bases and J lost 5; bases outside the gene matches: 8. For the CDR3, the DNA is TGTGCCAGCAGCCATAGCGGGGGGGCTCGGGACGAGCAGTACTTC. As protein: CASSHSGGARDEQYF.

This chain joins TRBV2 and TRBJ1-1; 7 bases agree with TRBD1. Per the germline V gene, CDR1 is SNHLY and CDR2 is FYNNEI. V trimming: 7 bases; J trimming: 7 bases; junction bases outside the gene matches: 9. The CDR3 has 13 amino acids. The CDR3 sequence is CASTKTGIDEAFF. For the CDR3, the DNA is TGTGCCAGCACCAAGACAGGGATAGATGAAGCTTTCTTT.

J is TRBJ1-3 and V is TRBV6-1; 11 bases match TRBD1. Germline V gene sequence: CDR1 MNHNS, CDR2 SASEGT. The J segment lost 6 bases and the V segment lost 6 bases, leaving 4 bases of the junction unmatched. CDR3 length: 14 residues. DNA of the CDR3: TGTGCCAGCAGGGAGGGACAGGGGGAAAACACCATATATTTT. Its protein product is CASREGQGENTIYF.

This chain uses TRBV7-2 with TRBJ2-7; TRBD2 matches at 9 bases. There are 13 residues in the CDR3. Germline-derived CDR1 and CDR2 are SGHTA and FQGNSA. J was trimmed by 4 bases and V by 5 bases; bases with no gene match: 3. The chain's CDR3 is CASSPSGGYEQYF. CDR3 sequence (DNA): TGTGCCAGCAGCCCGAGCGGGGGGTACGAGCAGTACTTC.

In DNA, the CDR3 is TGTGCCAGCAGCTTACGCCTCGGGACATCTTCGCTCTTTAATTCACCCCTCCACTTT. Translating gives CASSLRLGTSSLFNSPLHF. The V call is TRBV7-2, the J call TRBJ1-6, with D possibly matching TRBD1 (6 bases). The CDR3 extends over 19 amino acids. Trimming took off 2 bases at V and 6 bases at J, with 23 bases between the two ends. Germline V CDR1 and CDR2: SGHTA, FQGNSA.

The rearrangement links TRBV6-1 to TRBJ1-2; no clear D gene. Per the germline V gene, CDR1 is MNHNS and CDR2 is SASEGT. The CDR3 runs to 13 residues. The V and J ends lost 7 bases and 3 bases respectively, with 12 bases between them. CDR3 nucleotide sequence: TGTGCCAGCACGAGAGATCCGTACTATGGCTACACCTTC. Encoded protein: CASTRDPYYGYTF.

J is TRBJ2-5 and V is TRBV6-5; D call uncertain. There are 15 residues in the CDR3. Trimming pared 5 bases from V and 2 bases from J, leaving 15 bases between. From germline, CDR1 is MNHEY and CDR2 SVGAGI. CDR3 nucleotide sequence: TGTGCCAGCAGTGCCCCCTACGCACCGCAAGAGACCCAGTACTTC. It encodes CASSAPYAPQETQYF.

The CDR3, as DNA: TGCGCCAGCAGCTACCGCCCGGACAGGGTCTACGAGCAGTACTTC. Protein product: CASSYRPDRVYEQYF. The rearrangement links TRBV5-1 to TRBJ2-7; 8 positions agree with TRBD1. Germline CDR1 reads SGHRS; CDR2 reads YFSETQ. The CDR3 loop spans 15 amino acids. Unmatched junction bases numbered 8, after V lost 3 bases and J lost 3 bases.

The chain has TRBV4-3 and TRBJ2-2, with a tentative D call TRBD2 (6 bases). Germline V gives CDR1 LGHNA, CDR2 YSLEER. The V gene lost 4 bases and the J gene lost 7 bases, with 13 bases spanning the gap. The CDR3 totals 14 residues. In nucleotides, the CDR3 is TGCGCCAGCAGCCGGGACTGGCGGGGCGGGGAGCTGTTTTTT. Translated: CASSRDWRGGELFF.

The gene calls are TRBV5-1 and TRBJ1-1; 9 bases are shared with TRBD1. The CDR3 sequence is 18 residues long. Trimming removed 3 bases from V and 1 base from J; junction bases left unmatched: 13. Germline CDR1 and CDR2: SGHRS and YFSETQ. CDR3 nucleotides: TGCGCCAGCAGCTGGAGTTTGTGGGACAGGGCCGAGAACACTGAAGCTTTCTTT. This codes for CASSWSLWDRAENTEAFF.

A single count supports this clone. This chain joins TRBV6-1 and TRBJ1-5, with D perhaps TRBD1 (6 bases). Germline CDR1 reads MNHNS; CDR2 reads SASEGT. V dropped 4 bases and J dropped 0 bases, with 22 bases sitting between them. This CDR3 is 19 amino acids long. The CDR3 sequence: CASSGLRGDWGRSNQPQHF. The CDR3, as DNA: TGTGCCAGCAGTGGCCTACGGGGGGATTGGGGGCGTAGCAATCAGCCCCAGCATTTT.

This sequence joins TRBV11-3 and TRBJ2-5, with D maybe TRBD2 (6 bases). V was cut by 4 bases and J by 5 bases, with 11 bases left in between. The length of the CDR3 is 13 residues. CDR1 SGHNT and CDR2 YENEEA come from the germline V gene. The CDR3 region is CASSWEDRETQYF. For the CDR3, the DNA is TGTGCCAGCAGCTGGGAGGATCGGGAGACCCAGTACTTC.

The gene calls are TRBV9 and TRBJ1-1, with D hard to call. Germline assignment: CDR1 SGDLS and CDR2 YYNGEE. The CDR3 covers 17 residues. V gave up 2 bases and J gave up 3 bases, with 20 bases separating them. The DNA for the CDR3 is TGTGCCAGCAGCGTGGGCATTAAAGAGGTGAGGGACACTGAAGCTTTCTTT. Its protein is CASSVGIKEVRDTEAFF. Supplemented by reference TRBV9 and TRBJ1-1, the full variable domain reads DSGVTQTPKHLITATGQRVTLRCSPRSGDLSVYWYQQSLDQGLQFLIQYYNGEERAKGNILERFSAQQFPDLHSELNLSSLELGDSALYFCASSVGIKEVRDTEAFFGQGTRLTVV.

This clone has more than one count but fewer than ten. The chain is built from TRBV5-4 and TRBJ2-2; 11 nucleotides match TRBD1. Looked up from germline, CDR1 is SGHNT and CDR2 is YYREEE (reference sequence). The CDR3 is made up of 16 amino acids. The V and J ends lost 3 bases and 2 bases, in that order; junction bases with no gene match: 3. In DNA form, the CDR3 reads TGTGCCAGCAGCTCGGACAGGGGGCGCAACACCGGGGAGCTGTTTTTT. It translates to CASSSDRGRNTGELFF.

This rearrangement joins TRBV2 to TRBJ2-1; D not certain. V was pared by 6 bases and J by 7 bases, with 10 bases between. The V gene's germline CDR1 is SNHLY and CDR2 FYNNEI. CDR3 length equals 12 residues. CDR3 nucleotides: TGTGCCAGCAGGAGATTCGGGAATGAGCAGTTCTTC. Amino acids: CASRRFGNEQFF.

The table lists this clone with a few counts. As DNA, the CDR3 is TGTGCCAGCAGCTTAAGGGGGGACACTGAAGCTTTCTTT. Translated: CASSLRGDTEAFF. The chain combines TRBV7-3 with TRBJ1-1; perhaps TRBD1 as D (5 bases). CDR1 and CDR2 from the germline V gene are SGHTA and FQGTGA. The CDR3 consists of 13 residues. The V and J ends lost 1 base and 3 bases respectively, with 6 bases between them.

The chain uses TRBV19 and TRBJ1-1; tentatively, D is TRBD1 (6 bases). The CDR3 has 14 residues. V was clipped by 7 bases and J by 1 base, with 13 bases between them. The germline V gene has CDR1 LNHDA and CDR2 SQIVND (reference sequence). CDR3 DNA: TGTGCCAGTACCCTCGACAGGACGAACACTGAAGCTTTCTTT. This translates into CASTLDRTNTEAFF. The full variable domain, its missing parts supplied by reference TRBV19 and TRBJ1-1, is DGGITQSPKYLFRKEGQNVTLSCEQNLNHDAMYWYRQDPGQGLRLIYYSQIVNDFQKGDIAEGYSVSREKKESFPLTVTSAQKNPTAFYLCASTLDRTNTEAFFGQGTRLTVV.

J is TRBJ1-2 and V is TRBV7-2; perhaps TRBD1 as D (5 bases). Germline V lookup: CDR1 SGHTA, CDR2 FQGNSA. This CDR3 is 13 amino acids long. The germline V and J ends were trimmed by 2 bases and 8 bases, with 12 bases remaining between them. CDR3 nucleotides: TGTGCCAGCAGCTTAATCAGGGCTAGGGGCTACACCTTC. Amino acids: CASSLIRARGYTF.